This T cell receptor (beta chain) is from a study of beta chain features in type 1 diabetes (dated by TCRdb to 2017 to 2018). Study-wide context: Mean age, gender distribution, total cell number and subset yield were not different between patients and healthy donors. A total of approximately 100,000,000 sorted cells were examined across all samples, and the number of cells per subset was strongly correlated with RNA yield. The study compared the TCRB repertoires of sorted circulating CD4+ T cell subsets in recently diagnosed type 1 diabetes patients with those in matched healthy donors. Whereas all 30 or so donors provided naive and central memory subsets, regulatory and stem cell-like memory subsets were isolated from just 8 patients and roughly 8 healthy donors. General study outcomes and caveats: Because cDNA rather than genomic DNA was sequenced, highly expressing activated cells could have been over-represented, although no difference in activation and CD3 levels was found between groups. Only small numbers of individuals were included in the HLA sub-analyses, which left unresolved whether HLA type had any influence on TCRB rearrangement. Type 1 diabetes patients showed a moderate but significant shortening of TCRB CDR3 length in all four CD4+ subsets. At VDJ recombination sites, type 1 diabetes patients had fewer insertions and more deleted nucleotides, which implies abnormalities in thymic rearrangement. Naive, central memory and regulatory TCRB repertoires appeared to be more alike among patients than among healthy donors. PCR might favor shorter templates, but patient and control samples were amplified and corrected together, so any skew would affect both groups equally.

Reading the germline V gene (reference sequence) gives CDR1 LNHNV and CDR2 YYDKDF. The CDR3 holds 17 amino acids from the cysteine to the phenylalanine. Here the CDR3 DNA is all that survives: 51 bases in frame from base 1. Ends trimmed: V by 0 bases, J by 2 bases; bases unmatched to a gene: 7. Only a few counts were recorded for this clone. Its cognate antigen has yet to be identified. Base qualities were left out, and no much larger clone turns up one base away. Each donor gave one peripheral blood draw, averaging roughly 0.11 L, which was collected into heparinised tubes. A BD FACSAria II and a panel including CD45RO, CCR7, CD25, CD127, CD95 and CD27 were used to sort naive, central memory, regulatory and stem cell-like memory CD4+ T cells. A purity above 98% was achieved for all sorted populations. PBMCs were separated immediately by Lymphoprep density gradient centrifugation and were stained directly, without being cultured. Samples were stained and sorted in pairs, with one healthy donor and one patient per experiment, so that batch effects were minimized.

The entire isolated RNA was reverse transcribed using the High Capacity cDNA Reverse Transcription Kit, and thus expressed TCRB transcripts were sequenced. Naive, central memory and regulatory T cell samples underwent deep immunoSEQ sequencing, averaging around 3.7 million total reads per sample. Sorted cells were lysed in RLT buffer, and RNA was extracted using DNase-treated RNeasy Micro or Mini kits according to cell number. Each cell subset was processed on its own to prevent cross-contamination, while patient and healthy donor samples were processed together. The immunoSEQ multiplex PCR was used to amplify TCRB sequences from cDNA, yielding 87-bp fragments that span the CDR3 region. Amplicons were sequenced on the Illumina HiSeq platform. The authors' pipeline ran thus. Synthetic template baselines were used to correct PCR bias computationally, reads within Hamming distance 2 were collapsed, and singletons that could not be merged were discarded. Reads were aligned against IMGT so that V, D and J genes, CDR3 length and insertions or deletions at six rearrangement sites could be assigned. Within each subset, clonotype counts were normalized to sorted cell number, after which true diversity and Gini coefficients were computed with the tcR R package. Repertoire sharing was quantified using the overlap coefficient calculated on TCRB nucleotide sequences. Out-of-frame TCRB sequences from naive cells were analyzed as a proxy for the pre-selection repertoire. TCRdb limited this immuneACCESS table to in-frame rearrangements with V and J called. A share of clones is missing; checked studies link under half to unresolved V genes, and the rest is unexplained. Clonal size and the V and J genes are those of that table, whereas D and trimming came from the DNA. In this sample the table shows over 350,000 clones, around 15% of which occur a single time. The ten largest make up approximately 0.02% of the sample.

Here the chain combines TRBV15 and TRBJ2-3, with 8 junctional bases fitting TRBD2. This receptor was taken from a woman aged 18-35 years in good health. The sample comprised naive CD4+ T cells from blood. Per the publication, the cell subset or site label means: true naive CD4+ T cells. The DNA sequence is TGTGCCACCAGCAGAGAATGGGCTAGCGGGTTCACAGATACGCAGTATTTT. Its protein reads: CATSREWASGFTDTQYF. The entire variable domain, with the stretches around the CDR3 drawn from the reference TRBV15 and TRBJ2-3 proteins, is DAMVIQNPRYQVTQFGKPVTLSCSQTLNHNVMYWYQQKSSQAPKLLFHYYDKDFNNEADTPDNFQSRRPNTSFCFLDIRSPGLGDTAMYLCATSREWASGFTDTQYFGPGTRLTVL.